One sample yielded the 22 T cell receptor beta chains listed below, sequenced in a study of T-cell memory formation after mild COVID-19. TCRdb analysed the 5' RACE reads with MiXCR anew, one entry per CDR3 protein. This table has 210,000 or so distinct CDR3 sequences, approximately 30% appearing once. Sample: PBMCs or a T cell subset sorted from them (not recorded which). The receptors come from an adult woman who had mild COVID-19 (a few samples of this study predate the infection). Cell type and time point are not known.

The V gene is TRBV7-3, the J gene TRBJ2-1, with 9 bases that match TRBD2. V was pared by 3 bases and J by 6 bases, with 6 bases of the junction left unmatched. CDR3 length: 15 amino acids. From germline, CDR1 is SGHTA and CDR2 FQGTGA. CDR3 in amino acids: CASSFQASGVNEQFF. CDR3 nucleotide sequence: TGTGCCAGCAGCTTCCAGGCTAGCGGGGTCAATGAGCAGTTCTTC.

There are a few counts of this clonotype. The chain carries TRBV18 and TRBJ2-5; 7 positions match TRBD2. Trimming took 3 bases from V and 4 from J; bases not matched to a gene: 2. Germline V gives CDR1 KGHSH, CDR2 LQKENI. The CDR3 is 13 amino acids. The CDR3: CASSPTSVETQYF. The CDR3 nucleotides read TGTGCCAGCTCACCCACTAGCGTAGAGACCCAGTACTTC.

This clonotype came up a few times. The J gene is TRBJ2-1, the V gene TRBV5-8, with D perhaps matching TRBD1 or TRBD2 (5 bases each). Trimming took off 4 bases at V and 0 bases at J, with 14 bases between the two ends. This CDR3 spans 16 amino acids. CDR1 is SGHTS, CDR2 YDEGEE, per germline. For the CDR3, the DNA is TGTGCCAGCAGCGAGGGGCTAGGAAGCTCCTACAATGAGCAGTTCTTC. This codes for CASSEGLGSSYNEQFF.

V and J are TRBV11-2 and TRBJ1-1, with 9 bases fitting TRBD1. CDR1 SGHAT and CDR2 FQNNGV come from the germline V gene. There are 15 residues in the CDR3. The trim removed 2 bases at V and 7 bases at J, leaving 8 bases unmatched. The CDR3 is CASSLLGQGPIEAFF. The CDR3 bases are TGTGCCAGCAGCTTACTCGGACAGGGGCCTATTGAAGCTTTCTTT. Full variable domain (remainder filled in from reference TRBV11-2 and TRBJ1-1): EAGVAQSPRYKIIEKRQSVAFWCNPISGHATLYWYQQILGQGPKLLIQFQNNGVVDDSQLPKDRFSAERLKGVDSTLKIQPAKLEDSAVYLCASSLLGQGPIEAFFGQGTRLTVV.

The CDR3 loop reads CASSQGGVGWTEAFF. CDR3 sequence (DNA): TGCGCCAGCAGCCAGGGTGGGGTGGGTTGGACTGAAGCTTTCTTT. J is TRBJ1-1 and V is TRBV5-1; the D gene is possibly TRBD1 (5 bases). Germline lookup yields CDR1 SGHRS and CDR2 YFSETQ. The CDR3 runs 15 residues. Trimming took off 4 bases at V and 5 bases at J, with 18 bases between the two ends.

This clonotype was seen more than once but under ten times. The J gene is TRBJ1-2, the V gene TRBV15; D is undetermined. This CDR3 contains 14 residues. V was shortened by 0 bases and J by 10 bases, with 15 bases between the two germline ends. Germline CDR1 and CDR2: LNHNV and YYDKDF (reference sequence). The CDR3 loop is CATSRDFNGRIYTF. The CDR3 region has the DNA TGTGCCACCAGCAGAGATTTTAATGGTCGGATCTACACCTTC.

This chain links TRBV7-9 with TRBJ1-2; possible D gene TRBD1, 6 bases. In germline, CDR1 is SEHNR, CDR2 FQNEAQ (reference sequence). The CDR3 consists of 16 residues. Deletions cut 5 bases from V and 6 bases from J, with 22 bases between. Written as DNA, the CDR3 is TGTGCCAGCAGCCCCGCTGGGGTGGCGGGGGCGCATGGCTACACCTTC. As protein: CASSPAGVAGAHGYTF.

The gene calls are TRBV6-6 and TRBJ1-5; tentatively, D is TRBD1 (6 bases). V was trimmed by 6 bases and J by 6 bases, leaving 21 bases between them. CDR1 and CDR2 from the germline V gene are MNHNY and SVGAGI (reference sequence). The CDR3 consists of 16 residues. DNA of the CDR3: TGTGCCAGCAGATTCGAGAGGGGGGAAGGAAGTCAGCCCCAGCATTTT. It encodes CASRFERGEGSQPQHF.

This clonotype was seen more than once but under ten times. The rearrangement joins TRBV7-9 to TRBJ2-1; 13 bases match TRBD2. The trim removed 5 bases at V and 8 bases at J, leaving 3 bases unmatched. There are 14 residues in the CDR3. Germline V gene lookup returns CDR1 SEHNR and CDR2 FQNEAQ (reference sequence). CDR3 in DNA: TGTGCCAGCAGCCCACTAGCGGGGGGGGATGAGCAGTTCTTC. Amino acids: CASSPLAGGDEQFF.

This clonotype has just a few counts. The chain couples TRBV14 to TRBJ1-2; 8 positions match TRBD1. Trimming cost V 0 bases and J 6 bases; bases outside gene matches: 3. CDR3 length: 14 amino acids. Per the germline V gene, CDR1 is SGHDN and CDR2 is FVKESK. CDR3 residues: CASSQDLRGHGYTF. The CDR3 DNA sequence: TGTGCCAGCAGCCAAGACCTCAGGGGGCATGGCTACACCTTC.

J is TRBJ2-2 and V is TRBV10-3; D not resolved. The germline gives CDR1 ENHRY, CDR2 SYGVKD. The CDR3 sequence is 15 residues long. With 6 bases removed from V and 3 bases from J, the gap between germline ends came to 14 bases. The CDR3 DNA sequence: TGTGCCATCAGCGCAGGCGCTGATTACACCGGGGAGCTGTTTTTT. Protein product: CAISAGADYTGELFF.

This chain uses TRBV29-1 with TRBJ2-2; D possibly corresponds to TRBD2 (6 bases). Germline values: CDR1 SQVTM, CDR2 ANQGSEA. This CDR3 region has 14 residues. The V end was cut by 7 bases, the J end by 3 bases, with 15 bases between. CDR3 sequence (DNA): TGCAGCGCTCTAGGTGGGACTGACACCGGGGAGCTGTTTTTT. As protein: CSALGGTDTGELFF.

This clonotype appeared a few times. V gene TRBV5-1 combines with J gene TRBJ2-1; D unclear. The CDR3 has 13 residues. Germline CDR1 SGHRS, CDR2 YFSETQ. V lost 0 bases to trimming and J lost 8 bases, with 9 bases between them. The CDR3 protein is CASSLAPSYEQFF. The CDR3 bases are TGCGCCAGCAGCTTGGCCCCCTCGTATGAGCAGTTCTTC. The full variable domain, in which reference TRBV5-1 and TRBJ2-1 provide the parts outside the CDR3, is KAGVTQTPRYLIKTRGQQVTLSCSPISGHRSVSWYQQTPGQGLQFLFEYFSETQRNKGNFPGRFSGRQFSNSRSEMNVSTLELGDSALYLCASSLAPSYEQFFGPGTRLTVL.

Only a few counts were recorded for this clonotype. This rearrangement joins TRBV4-2 to TRBJ2-7; TRBD1 matches 7 bases. Unmatched junction bases numbered 11, after V lost 0 bases and J lost 0 bases. The CDR3 loop spans 18 amino acids. CDR1 is LGHNA, CDR2 YNFKEQ, per germline. As DNA, the CDR3 is TGTGCCAGCAGCCAAGATATCGACAGGGAGATCGGCTCCTACGAGCAGTACTTC. This encodes CASSQDIDREIGSYEQYF.

V is TRBV12-3 or TRBV12-4 and J is TRBJ2-7; possibly TRBD1 for D (5 bases). V shed 4 bases and J shed 11 bases, with 12 bases lying between them. The CDR3 has 11 residues. The CDR3 region is CASSSMDIEYF. CDR3 in DNA: TGTGCCAGCAGTTCCATGGACATAGAGTACTTC.

This clonotype was seen a few times. The chain is built from TRBV20-1 and TRBJ2-1; D is uncertain. The germline gives CDR1 DFQATT, CDR2 SNEGSKA (reference sequence). Trimming stripped 6 bases from V and 4 bases from J, with 13 bases between. The CDR3 consists of 13 residues. CDR3 sequence reads: CSAPLIGYNEQFF. The DNA for the CDR3 is TGCAGTGCACCCCTGATCGGATACAATGAGCAGTTCTTC.

The gene calls are TRBV9 and TRBJ2-5; D is possibly TRBD1 or TRBD2 (5 bases each). The CDR3 length is 14 residues. In germline, CDR1 is SGDLS, CDR2 YYNGEE. Trimming took off 1 base at V and 4 bases at J, with 11 bases between the two ends. CDR3 sequence reads: CASSVNGAAETQYF. CDR3 in DNA: TGTGCCAGCAGCGTAAACGGGGCCGCAGAGACCCAGTACTTC.

The V call is TRBV2, the J call TRBJ1-6; 7 positions match TRBD1. The trim removed 3 bases at V and 8 bases at J, leaving 10 bases unmatched. Germline V gene lookup returns CDR1 SNHLY and CDR2 FYNNEI. CDR3 length: 16 residues. CDR3 region: CASSDEGGPPYSPLHF. As DNA, the CDR3 is TGTGCCAGCAGTGACGAAGGGGGCCCCCCATATTCACCCCTCCACTTT.

The chain employs TRBV30 and TRBJ2-1; weak D call: TRBD1 (5 bases). Germline V gives CDR1 GTSNPN, CDR2 SVGIG (reference sequence). CDR3 length: 12 amino acids. V dropped 4 bases and J dropped 5 bases, with 9 bases sitting between them. CDR3 nucleotide sequence: TGTGCCTGGACAGGGTATAACAATGAGCAGTTCTTC. Its translation: CAWTGYNNEQFF. Full variable domain (rest looked up from reference TRBV30 and TRBJ2-1): SQTIHQWPATLVQPVGSPLSLECTVEGTSNPNLYWYRQAAGRGLQLLFYSVGIGQISSEVPQNLSASRPQDRQFILSSKKLLLSDSGFYLCAWTGYNNEQFFGPGTRLTVL.

This clonotype was picked up one time. The gene calls are TRBV2 and TRBJ1-2; D is unresolved. V lost 2 bases, J lost 2 bases, and 6 bases lay in between. The CDR3 has 13 amino acids. Germline V lookup: CDR1 SNHLY, CDR2 FYNNEI. The CDR3 sequence is CASSEQLNYGYTF. CDR3 DNA sequence: TGTGCCAGCAGTGAACAGTTAAACTATGGCTACACCTTC.

The chain is built from TRBV29-1 and TRBJ1-2; 9 bases are a match to TRBD1. The CDR3 extends over 13 amino acids. In germline, CDR1 is SQVTM, CDR2 ANQGSEA. The trim removed 1 base at V and 7 bases at J, leaving 4 bases unmatched. As DNA, the CDR3 is TGCAGCGTTGAAGCACAGGGGGCGGGTGGCTACACCTTC. Protein product: CSVEAQGAGGYTF.

This clonotype was observed a few times. CDR3 nucleotide sequence: TGCGCCAGCAGCCAAGACACAGGACAGCCCCGCTCTGGGGCCAACGTCCTGACTTTC. Its protein is CASSQDTGQPRSGANVLTF. This sequence joins TRBV4-1 and TRBJ2-6; D is possibly TRBD1 (6 bases). Between the trimmed V and J ends, which lost 0 bases and 0 bases, there was a span of 15 bases. The CDR3 runs to 19 residues. The V gene's germline CDR1 is MGHRA and CDR2 YSYEKL.